The text below deals with one T cell receptor (beta chain). This record belongs to a study of T cell changes during pregnancy in multiple sclerosis. The CDR3 covers 14 residues. From germline, CDR1 is SEHNR and CDR2 FQNEAQ (reference sequence). Trimming took 8 bases from V and 8 from J, leaving 18 bases between them. Measured with immunoSEQ multiplex PCR; TCRdb has only the in-frame clones, and not every one. The profile shows some 40,000 clones, around 92% of them singletons. The sequence came from a female donor with multiple sclerosis, enrolled in a pregnancy study. The sample in question was CD8+ T cells from peripheral blood mononuclear cells, obtained before pregnancy. The genes are TRBV7-9 and TRBJ2-2; D may be TRBD2 (5 bases). CDR3 residues: CASELHGGEGELFF. CDR3 DNA sequence: TGTGCCAGCGAACTTCACGGAGGCGAGGGGGAGCTGTTTTTT. Full variable domain (missing parts from reference TRBV7-9 and TRBJ2-2): DTGVSQNPRHKITKRGQNVTFRCDPISEHNRLYWYRQTLGQGPEFLTYFQNEAQLEKSRLLSDRFSAERPKGSFSTLEIQRTEQGDSAMYLCASELHGGEGELFFGEGSRLTVL.